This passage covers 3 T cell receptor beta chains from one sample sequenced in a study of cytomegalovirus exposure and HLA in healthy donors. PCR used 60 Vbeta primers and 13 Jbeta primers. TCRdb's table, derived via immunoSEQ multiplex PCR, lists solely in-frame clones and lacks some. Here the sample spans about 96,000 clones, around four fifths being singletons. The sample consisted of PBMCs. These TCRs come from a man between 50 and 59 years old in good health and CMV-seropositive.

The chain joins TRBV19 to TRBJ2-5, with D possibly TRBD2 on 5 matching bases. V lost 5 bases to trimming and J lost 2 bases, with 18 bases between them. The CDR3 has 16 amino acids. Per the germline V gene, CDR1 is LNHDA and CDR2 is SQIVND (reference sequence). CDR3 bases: TGTGCCAGTAGTCCATCAGCTGTAAGCGGTCAAGAGACCCAGTACTTC. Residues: CASSPSAVSGQETQYF.

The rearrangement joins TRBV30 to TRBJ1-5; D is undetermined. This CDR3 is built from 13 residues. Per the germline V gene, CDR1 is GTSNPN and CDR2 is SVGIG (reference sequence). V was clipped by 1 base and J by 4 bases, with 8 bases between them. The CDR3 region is CAWSGSGNQPQHF. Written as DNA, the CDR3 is TGTGCCTGGAGTGGCAGCGGGAATCAGCCCCAGCATTTT. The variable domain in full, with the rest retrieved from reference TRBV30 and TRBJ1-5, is SQTIHQWPATLVQPVGSPLSLECTVEGTSNPNLYWYRQAAGRGLQLLFYSVGIGQISSEVPQNLSASRPQDRQFILSSKKLLLSDSGFYLCAWSGSGNQPQHFGDGTRLSIL.

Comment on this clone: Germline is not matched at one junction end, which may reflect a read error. The CDR3 bases are TGTGCCAACAGTGATCCGGGGGGCACTGAAGCTTTCTTT. This translates into CANSDPGGTEAFF. This sequence joins TRBV2 and TRBJ1-1, with TRBD1 as a possible D gene (5 bases). The length of the CDR3 is 13 residues. Germline V gene sequence: CDR1 SNHLY, CDR2 FYNNEI.